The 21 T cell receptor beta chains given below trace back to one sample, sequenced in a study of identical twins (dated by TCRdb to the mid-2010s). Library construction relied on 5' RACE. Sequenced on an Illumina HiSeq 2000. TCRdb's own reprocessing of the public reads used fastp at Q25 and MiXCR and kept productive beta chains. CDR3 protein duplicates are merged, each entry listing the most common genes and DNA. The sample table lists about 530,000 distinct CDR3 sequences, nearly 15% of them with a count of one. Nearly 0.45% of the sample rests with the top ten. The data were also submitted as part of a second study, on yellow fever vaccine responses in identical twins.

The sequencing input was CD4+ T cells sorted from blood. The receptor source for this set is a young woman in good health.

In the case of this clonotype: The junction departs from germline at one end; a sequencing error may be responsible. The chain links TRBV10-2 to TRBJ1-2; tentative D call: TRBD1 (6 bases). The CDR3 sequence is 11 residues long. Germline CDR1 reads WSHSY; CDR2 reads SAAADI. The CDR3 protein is CASSEGGHLSF. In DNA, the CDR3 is TGCGCCAGCAGTGAGGGGGGCCATTTGTCCTTC.

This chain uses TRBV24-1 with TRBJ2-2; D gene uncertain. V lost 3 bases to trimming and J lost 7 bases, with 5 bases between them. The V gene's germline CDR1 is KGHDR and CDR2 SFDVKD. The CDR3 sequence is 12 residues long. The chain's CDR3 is CATSDEGGELFF. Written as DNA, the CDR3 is TGTGCCACCAGTGATGAAGGCGGGGAGCTGTTTTTT.

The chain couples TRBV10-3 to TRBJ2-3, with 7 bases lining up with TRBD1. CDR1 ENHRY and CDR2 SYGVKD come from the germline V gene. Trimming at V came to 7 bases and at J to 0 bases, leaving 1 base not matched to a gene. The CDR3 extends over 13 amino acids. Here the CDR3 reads CAIKGASTDTQYF. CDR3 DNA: TGTGCCATCAAGGGGGCCAGCACAGATACGCAGTATTTT.

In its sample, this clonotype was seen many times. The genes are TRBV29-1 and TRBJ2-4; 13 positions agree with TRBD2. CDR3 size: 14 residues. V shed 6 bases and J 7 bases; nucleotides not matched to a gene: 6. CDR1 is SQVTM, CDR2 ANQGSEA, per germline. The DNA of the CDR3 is TGCAGCGTGCTGACTAGCGGGAGGCCCAACATTCAGTACTTC. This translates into CSVLTSGRPNIQYF.

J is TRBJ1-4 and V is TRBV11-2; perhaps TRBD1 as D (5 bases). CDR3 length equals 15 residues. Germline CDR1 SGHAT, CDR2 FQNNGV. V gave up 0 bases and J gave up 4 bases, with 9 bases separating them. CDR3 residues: CASSLEETVNEKLFF. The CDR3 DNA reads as TGTGCCAGCAGCTTAGAAGAGACAGTTAATGAAAAACTGTTTTTT.

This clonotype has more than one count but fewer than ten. Here the CDR3 DNA reads TGTGCCACCAGTGATCCACCCGGACAGACATTCAATGAGCAGTTCTTC. Its translation is CATSDPPGQTFNEQFF. The chain links TRBV24-1 to TRBJ2-1; TRBD1 might be the D (6 bases). The V end lost 3 bases, the J end lost 6 bases, and 17 bases lay between the germline ends. CDR1 KGHDR and CDR2 SFDVKD come from the germline V gene. The CDR3 sequence is 16 residues long.

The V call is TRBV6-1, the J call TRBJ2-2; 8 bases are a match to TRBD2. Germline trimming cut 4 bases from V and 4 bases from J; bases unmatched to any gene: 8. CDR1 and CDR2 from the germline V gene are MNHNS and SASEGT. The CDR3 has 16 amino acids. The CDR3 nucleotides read TGTGCCAGCAGTGGAGCAGCGGGGGTTAGCACCGGGGAGCTGTTTTTT. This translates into CASSGAAGVSTGELFF.

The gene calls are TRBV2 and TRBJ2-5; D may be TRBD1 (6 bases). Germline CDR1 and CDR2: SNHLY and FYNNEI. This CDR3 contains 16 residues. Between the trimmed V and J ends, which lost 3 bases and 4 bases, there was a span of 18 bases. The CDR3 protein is CASSEGTGTLAETQYF. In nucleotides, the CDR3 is TGTGCCAGCAGTGAGGGTACAGGGACATTGGCAGAGACCCAGTACTTC.

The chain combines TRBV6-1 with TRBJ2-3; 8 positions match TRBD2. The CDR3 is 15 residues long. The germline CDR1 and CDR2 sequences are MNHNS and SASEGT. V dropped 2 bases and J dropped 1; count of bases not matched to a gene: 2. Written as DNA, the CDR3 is TGTGCCAGCAGTGAATTGACTAGCGGCACAGATACGCAGTATTTT. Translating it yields CASSELTSGTDTQYF.

CDR3 sequence reads: CASSRWTSGTTQETQYF. As DNA, the CDR3 is TGTGCCAGCAGCCGATGGACTAGCGGGACCACACAAGAGACCCAGTACTTC. The V and J genes are TRBV7-2 and TRBJ2-5; 12 bases align to TRBD2. With 5 bases clipped from V and 2 bases from J, the junction kept 9 bases outside the gene matches. This CDR3 is built from 17 residues. The V gene's germline CDR1 is SGHTA and CDR2 FQGNSA.

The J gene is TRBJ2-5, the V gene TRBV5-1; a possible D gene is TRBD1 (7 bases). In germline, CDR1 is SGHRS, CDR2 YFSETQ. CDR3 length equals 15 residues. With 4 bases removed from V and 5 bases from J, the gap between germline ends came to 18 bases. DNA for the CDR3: TGCGCCAGCAGCACCTGGGACTCCAGGGGGGAGACCCAGTACTTC. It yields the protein CASSTWDSRGETQYF.

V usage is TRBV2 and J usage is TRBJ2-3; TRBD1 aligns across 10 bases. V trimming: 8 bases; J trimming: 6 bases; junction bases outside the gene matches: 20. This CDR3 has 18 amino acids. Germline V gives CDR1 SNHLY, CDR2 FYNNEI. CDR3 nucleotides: TGTGCCAGCTGTTTTAGATTTTCGACAGGGGGCTTTTTGGATACGCAGTATTTT. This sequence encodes CASCFRFSTGGFLDTQYF.

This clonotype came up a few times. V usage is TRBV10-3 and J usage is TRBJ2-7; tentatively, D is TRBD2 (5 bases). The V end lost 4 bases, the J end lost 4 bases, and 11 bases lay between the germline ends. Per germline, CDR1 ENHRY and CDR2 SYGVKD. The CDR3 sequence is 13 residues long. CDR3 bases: TGTGCCATCAGTGGCGCGGGCGGGTACGAGCAGTACGTC. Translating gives CAISGAGGYEQYV.

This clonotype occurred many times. CDR3 residues: CASSLRNRENTEAFF. The CDR3 DNA sequence: TGTGCCAGCAGCTTGCGGAACAGAGAGAACACTGAAGCTTTCTTT. J is TRBJ1-1 and V is TRBV5-6; no firm D call. The CDR3 sequence is 15 residues long. The V gene lost 1 base and the J gene lost 1 base, with 11 bases spanning the gap. The germline V gene encodes CDR1 SGHDT and CDR2 YYEEEE.

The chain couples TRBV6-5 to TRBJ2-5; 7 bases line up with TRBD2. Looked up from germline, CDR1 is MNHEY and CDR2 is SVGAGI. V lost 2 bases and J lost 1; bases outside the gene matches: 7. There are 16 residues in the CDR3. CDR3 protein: CASSYRWGGRQETQYF. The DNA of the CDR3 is TGTGCCAGCAGTTACCGCTGGGGGGGTCGCCAAGAGACCCAGTACTTC.

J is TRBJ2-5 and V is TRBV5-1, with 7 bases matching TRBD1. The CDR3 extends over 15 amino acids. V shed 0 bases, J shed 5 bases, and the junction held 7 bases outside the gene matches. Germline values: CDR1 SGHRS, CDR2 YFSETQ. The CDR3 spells CASSLAEGAQETQYF. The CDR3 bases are TGCGCCAGCAGCTTGGCCGAGGGGGCACAGGAGACCCAGTACTTC. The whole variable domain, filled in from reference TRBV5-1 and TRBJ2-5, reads KAGVTQTPRYLIKTRGQQVTLSCSPISGHRSVSWYQQTPGQGLQFLFEYFSETQRNKGNFPGRFSGRQFSNSRSEMNVSTLELGDSALYLCASSLAEGAQETQYFGPGTRLLVL.

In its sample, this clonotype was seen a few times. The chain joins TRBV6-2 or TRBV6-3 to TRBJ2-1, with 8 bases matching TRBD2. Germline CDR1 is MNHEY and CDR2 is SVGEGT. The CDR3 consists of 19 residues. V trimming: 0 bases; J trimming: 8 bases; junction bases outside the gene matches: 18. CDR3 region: CASSYSSSSLAGLRDEQFF. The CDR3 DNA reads TGTGCCAGCAGTTACTCCTCATCTTCTCTAGCGGGCCTCAGGGATGAGCAGTTCTTC.

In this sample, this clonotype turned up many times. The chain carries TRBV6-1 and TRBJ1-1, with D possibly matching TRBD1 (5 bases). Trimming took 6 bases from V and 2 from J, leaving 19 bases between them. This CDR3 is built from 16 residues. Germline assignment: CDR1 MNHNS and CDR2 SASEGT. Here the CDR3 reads CASSPPAGRDNTEAFF. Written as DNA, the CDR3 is TGTGCCAGCAGCCCCCCGGCGGGAAGGGACAACACTGAAGCTTTCTTT.

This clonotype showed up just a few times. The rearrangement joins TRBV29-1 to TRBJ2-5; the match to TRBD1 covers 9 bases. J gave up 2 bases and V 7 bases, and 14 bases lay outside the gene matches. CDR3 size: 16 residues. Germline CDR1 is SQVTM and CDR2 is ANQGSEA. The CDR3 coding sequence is TGCAGCGGATCCGGGACAGGGCTTGTTAGACAAGAGACCCAGTACTTC. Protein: CSGSGTGLVRQETQYF.

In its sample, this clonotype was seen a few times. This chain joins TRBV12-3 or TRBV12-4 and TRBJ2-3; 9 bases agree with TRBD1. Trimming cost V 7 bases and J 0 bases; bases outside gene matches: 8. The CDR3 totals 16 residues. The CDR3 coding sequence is TGTGCCAGCACCGAACAGGGGGCCCGTAGCACAGATACGCAGTATTTT. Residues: CASTEQGARSTDTQYF.

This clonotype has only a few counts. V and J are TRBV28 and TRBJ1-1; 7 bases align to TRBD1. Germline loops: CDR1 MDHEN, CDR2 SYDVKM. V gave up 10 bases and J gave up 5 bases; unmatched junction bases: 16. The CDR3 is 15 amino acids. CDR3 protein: CATSDTKQGLTEAFF. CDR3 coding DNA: TGTGCCACCTCCGATACTAAACAGGGGTTGACTGAAGCTTTCTTT.